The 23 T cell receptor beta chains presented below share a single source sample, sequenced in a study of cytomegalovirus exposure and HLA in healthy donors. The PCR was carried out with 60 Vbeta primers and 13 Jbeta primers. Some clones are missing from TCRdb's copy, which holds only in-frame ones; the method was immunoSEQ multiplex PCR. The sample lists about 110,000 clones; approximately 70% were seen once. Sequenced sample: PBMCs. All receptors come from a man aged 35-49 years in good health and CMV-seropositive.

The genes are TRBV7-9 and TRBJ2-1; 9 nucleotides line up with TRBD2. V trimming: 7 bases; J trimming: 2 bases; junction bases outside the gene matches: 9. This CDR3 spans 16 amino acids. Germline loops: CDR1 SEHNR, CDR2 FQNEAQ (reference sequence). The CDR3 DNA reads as TGTGCCAGCACTCCTCTGCGCGGGAGGGCCTACAATGAGCAGTTCTTC. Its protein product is CASTPLRGRAYNEQFF. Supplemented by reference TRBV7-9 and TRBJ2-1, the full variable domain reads DTGVSQNPRHKITKRGQNVTFRCDPISEHNRLYWYRQTLGQGPEFLTYFQNEAQLEKSRLLSDRFSAERPKGSFSTLEIQRTEQGDSAMYLCASTPLRGRAYNEQFFGPGTRLTVL.

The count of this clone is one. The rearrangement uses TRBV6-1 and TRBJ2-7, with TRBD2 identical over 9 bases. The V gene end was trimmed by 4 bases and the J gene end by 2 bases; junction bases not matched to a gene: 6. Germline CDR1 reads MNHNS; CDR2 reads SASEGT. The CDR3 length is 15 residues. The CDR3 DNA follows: TGTGCCAGCAGTGCCCCGGGACTAGCCCCCTACGAGCAGTACGTC. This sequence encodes CASSAPGLAPYEQYV.

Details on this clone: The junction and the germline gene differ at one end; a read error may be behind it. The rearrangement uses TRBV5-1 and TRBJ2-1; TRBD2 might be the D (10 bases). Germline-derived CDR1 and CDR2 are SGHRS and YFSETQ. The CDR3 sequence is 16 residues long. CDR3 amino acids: CASSILAGQGYTEQFF. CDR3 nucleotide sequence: TGCGCCAGCAGCATACTAGCGGGACAGGGATACACTGAGCAGTTCTTC.

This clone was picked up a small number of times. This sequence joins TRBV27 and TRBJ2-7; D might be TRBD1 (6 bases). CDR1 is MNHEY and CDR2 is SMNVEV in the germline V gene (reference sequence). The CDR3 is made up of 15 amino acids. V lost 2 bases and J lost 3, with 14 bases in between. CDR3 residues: CASSLMGAHFYEQYF. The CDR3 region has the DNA TGTGCCAGCAGTTTAATGGGGGCCCACTTCTACGAGCAGTACTTC.

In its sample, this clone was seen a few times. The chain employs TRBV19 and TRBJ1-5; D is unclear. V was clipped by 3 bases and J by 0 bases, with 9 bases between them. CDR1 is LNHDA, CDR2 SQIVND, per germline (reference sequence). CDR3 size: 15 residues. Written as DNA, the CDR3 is TGTGCCAGTAGTATGTCAGGATATAGCAATCAGCCCCAGCATTTT. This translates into CASSMSGYSNQPQHF.

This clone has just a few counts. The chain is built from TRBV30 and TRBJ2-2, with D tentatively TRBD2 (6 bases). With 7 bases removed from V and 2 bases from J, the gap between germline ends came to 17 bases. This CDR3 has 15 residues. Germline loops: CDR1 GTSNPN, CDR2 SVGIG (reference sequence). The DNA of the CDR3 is TGTGCCTCGAAAAGAAATAGCGGCAACACCGGGGAGCTGTTTTTT. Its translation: CASKRNSGNTGELFF.

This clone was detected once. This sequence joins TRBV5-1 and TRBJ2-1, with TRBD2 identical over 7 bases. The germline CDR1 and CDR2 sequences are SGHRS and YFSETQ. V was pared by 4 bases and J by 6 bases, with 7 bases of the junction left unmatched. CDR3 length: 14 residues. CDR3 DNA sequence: TGCGCCAGCAGCCAGCGGGATCCGGGCAATGAGCAGTTCTTC. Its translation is CASSQRDPGNEQFF.

The CDR3 is CASSVSQGAGEGYTF. CDR3 DNA: TGTGCCAGCAGCGTCTCGCAGGGGGCAGGGGAAGGCTACACCTTC. This chain uses TRBV9 with TRBJ1-2; TRBD1 matches at 8 bases. The CDR3 is made up of 15 amino acids. Germline CDR1 is SGDLS and CDR2 is YYNGEE. Germline trimming cut 2 bases from V and 8 bases from J; bases unmatched to any gene: 11.

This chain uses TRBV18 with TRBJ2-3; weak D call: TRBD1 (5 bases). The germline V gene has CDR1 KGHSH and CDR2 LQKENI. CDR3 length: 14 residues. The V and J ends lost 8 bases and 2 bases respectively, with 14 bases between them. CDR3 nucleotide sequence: TGTGCCAGCGCCTCGGACATGACCACAGATACGCAGTATTTT. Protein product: CASASDMTTDTQYF.

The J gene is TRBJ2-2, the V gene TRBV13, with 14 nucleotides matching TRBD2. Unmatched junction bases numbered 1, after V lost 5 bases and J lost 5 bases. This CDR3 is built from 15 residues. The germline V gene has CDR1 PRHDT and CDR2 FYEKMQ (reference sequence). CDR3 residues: CASSRLAGGTGELFF. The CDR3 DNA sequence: TGTGCCAGCAGCCGACTAGCGGGAGGGACCGGGGAGCTGTTTTTT.

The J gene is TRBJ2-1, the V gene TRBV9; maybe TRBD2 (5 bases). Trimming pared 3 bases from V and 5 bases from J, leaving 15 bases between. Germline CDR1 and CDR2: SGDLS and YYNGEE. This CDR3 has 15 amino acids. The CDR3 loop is CASSALSPGNNEQFF. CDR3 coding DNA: TGTGCCAGCAGCGCTCTCTCCCCGGGAAACAATGAGCAGTTCTTC.

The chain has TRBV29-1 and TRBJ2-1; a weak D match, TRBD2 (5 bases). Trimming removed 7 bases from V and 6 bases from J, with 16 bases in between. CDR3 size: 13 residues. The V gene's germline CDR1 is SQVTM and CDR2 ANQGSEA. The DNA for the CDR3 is TGCAGCGCCGTAACCCCTACTAGCAATGAGCAGTTCTTC. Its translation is CSAVTPTSNEQFF.

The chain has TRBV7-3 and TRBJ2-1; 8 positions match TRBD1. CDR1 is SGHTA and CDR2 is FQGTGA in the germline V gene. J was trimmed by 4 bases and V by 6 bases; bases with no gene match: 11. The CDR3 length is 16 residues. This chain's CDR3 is CASSLSHRGKYNEQFF. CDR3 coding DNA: TGTGCCAGCAGTTTATCACACAGGGGGAAGTACAATGAGCAGTTCTTC.

Written as DNA, the CDR3 is TGTGCCAGTAGGGATCGGACTAGCGGAGCCACCTACAATGAGCAGTTCTTC. Translating gives CASRDRTSGATYNEQFF. The chain links TRBV19 to TRBJ2-1; 10 bases map to TRBD2. Trimming took 6 bases from V and 2 from J; bases not matched to a gene: 10. The CDR3 is made up of 17 amino acids. Germline-derived CDR1 and CDR2 are LNHDA and SQIVND (reference sequence).

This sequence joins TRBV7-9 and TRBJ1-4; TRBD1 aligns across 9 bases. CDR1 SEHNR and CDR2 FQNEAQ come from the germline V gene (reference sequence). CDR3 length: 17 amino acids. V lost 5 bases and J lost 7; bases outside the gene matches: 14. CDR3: CASSPNSPDRGGEKLFF. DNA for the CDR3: TGTGCCAGCAGCCCCAATAGTCCGGACAGGGGAGGTGAAAAACTGTTTTTT. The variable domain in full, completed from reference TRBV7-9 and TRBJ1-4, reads DTGVSQNPRHKITKRGQNVTFRCDPISEHNRLYWYRQTLGQGPEFLTYFQNEAQLEKSRLLSDRFSAERPKGSFSTLEIQRTEQGDSAMYLCASSPNSPDRGGEKLFFGSGTQLSVL.

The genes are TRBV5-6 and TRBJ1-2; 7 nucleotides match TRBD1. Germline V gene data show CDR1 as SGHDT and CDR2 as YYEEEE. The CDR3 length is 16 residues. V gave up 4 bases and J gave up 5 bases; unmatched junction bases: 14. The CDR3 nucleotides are TGTGCCAGCAGCACGGTACGCACCGGGACAGCATATGGCTACACCTTC. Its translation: CASSTVRTGTAYGYTF.

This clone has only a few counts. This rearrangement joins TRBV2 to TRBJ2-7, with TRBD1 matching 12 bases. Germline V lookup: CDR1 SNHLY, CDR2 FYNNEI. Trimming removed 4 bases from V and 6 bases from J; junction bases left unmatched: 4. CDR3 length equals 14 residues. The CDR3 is CASSAGQGAFEQYV. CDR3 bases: TGTGCCAGCAGTGCGGGACAGGGGGCTTTCGAGCAGTACGTC.

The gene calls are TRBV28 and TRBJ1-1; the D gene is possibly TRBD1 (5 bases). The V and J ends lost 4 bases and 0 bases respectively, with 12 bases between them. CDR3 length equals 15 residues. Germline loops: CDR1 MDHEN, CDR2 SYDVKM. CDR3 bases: TGTGCCAGCAGTTCCCCAGGGCTCATGAACACTGAAGCTTTCTTT. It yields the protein CASSSPGLMNTEAFF.

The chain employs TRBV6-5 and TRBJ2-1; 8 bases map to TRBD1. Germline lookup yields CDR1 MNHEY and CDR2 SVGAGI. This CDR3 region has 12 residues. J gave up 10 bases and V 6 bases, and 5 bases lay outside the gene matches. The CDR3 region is CASSQDREEQFF. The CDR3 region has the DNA TGTGCCAGCAGCCAGGACAGGGAAGAGCAGTTCTTC.

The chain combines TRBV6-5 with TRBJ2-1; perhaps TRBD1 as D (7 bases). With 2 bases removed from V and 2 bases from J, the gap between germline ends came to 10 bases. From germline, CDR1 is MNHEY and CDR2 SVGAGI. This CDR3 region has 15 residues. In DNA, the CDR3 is TGTGCCAGCAGTTACCAGGGGGGACCCTACAATGAGCAGTTCTTC. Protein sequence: CASSYQGGPYNEQFF.

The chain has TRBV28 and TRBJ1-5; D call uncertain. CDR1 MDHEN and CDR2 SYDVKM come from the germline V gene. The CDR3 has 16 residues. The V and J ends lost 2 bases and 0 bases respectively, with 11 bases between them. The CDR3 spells CASSLPQFDSNQPQHF. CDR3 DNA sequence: TGTGCCAGCAGTTTACCTCAGTTCGATAGCAATCAGCCCCAGCATTTT.

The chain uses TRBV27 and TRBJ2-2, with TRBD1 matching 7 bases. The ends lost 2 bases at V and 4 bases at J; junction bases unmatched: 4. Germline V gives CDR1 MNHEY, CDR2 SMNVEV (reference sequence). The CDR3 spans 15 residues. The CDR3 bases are TGTGCCAGCAGTTTAAGGGGGCCAAGCACCGGGGAGCTGTTTTTT. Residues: CASSLRGPSTGELFF.

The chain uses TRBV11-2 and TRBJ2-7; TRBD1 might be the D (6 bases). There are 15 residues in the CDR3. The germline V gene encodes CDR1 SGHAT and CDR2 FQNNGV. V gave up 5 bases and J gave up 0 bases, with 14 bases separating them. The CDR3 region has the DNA TGTGCCAGCAGCCGATCGGACAGTCTCTCCTACGAGCAGTACTTC. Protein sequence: CASSRSDSLSYEQYF.